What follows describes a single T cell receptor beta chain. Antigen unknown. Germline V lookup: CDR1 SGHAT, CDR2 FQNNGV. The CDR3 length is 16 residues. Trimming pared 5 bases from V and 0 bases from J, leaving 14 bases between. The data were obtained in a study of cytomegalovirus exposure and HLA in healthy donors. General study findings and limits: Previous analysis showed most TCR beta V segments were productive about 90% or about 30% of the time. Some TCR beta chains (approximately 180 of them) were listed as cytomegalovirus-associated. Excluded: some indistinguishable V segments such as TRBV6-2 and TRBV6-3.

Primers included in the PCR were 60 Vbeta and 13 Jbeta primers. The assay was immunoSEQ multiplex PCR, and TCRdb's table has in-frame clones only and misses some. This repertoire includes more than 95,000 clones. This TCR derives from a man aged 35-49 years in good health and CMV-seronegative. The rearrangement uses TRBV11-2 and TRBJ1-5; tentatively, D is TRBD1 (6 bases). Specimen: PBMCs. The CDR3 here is CASSPQGQYSNQPQHF. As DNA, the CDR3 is TGTGCCAGCAGCCCTCAGGGGCAGTATAGCAATCAGCCCCAGCATTTT.